This entry features one T cell receptor (beta chain) sequence. At one end the junction does not follow the germline gene, possibly because of a read error. What was amplified from RNA transcripts were TCR beta CDR3 regions. The HTBI primer set drove a first-round RT-PCR of the TCR CDR3. TCRdb ran MiXCR on the multiplex PCR reads and lists one entry per CDR3 protein. The table includes 650,000 to 700,000 distinct CDR3 sequences, 15% to 20% detected once. The record originates from a study of T cells in Graves' hyperthyroidism and ophthalmopathy. The CDR3 is made up of 16 amino acids. Germline CDR1 and CDR2: SGHTA and FQGTGA.

Sequencing used blood. The chain links TRBV7-3 to TRBJ2-1; 8 positions agree with TRBD2. This sequence was found in a man aged 45-65 years with Graves' hyperthyroidism. As DNA, the CDR3 is TGTGCCAGCAGCTTAGTGGCGGGGGGAACCTACAATGCGCAGTTCTTC. It translates to CASSLVAGGTYNAQFF.